This T cell receptor beta chain was identified during a study of human T cells and chemical hapten exposure. Overall study context: The upper back received 0.01% DPC by patch testing, with results read at 6 days. The cohort included alopecia areata under or over 50% scalp, totalis and universalis.

The sample's time point: patch test 3, about 24 weeks after DPC sensitization. Treatment meaning: therapeutic diphenylcyclopropenone sensitization with weekly scalp DPC. TCRdb reprocessed the RACE reads with MiXCR, giving one entry per CDR3 protein. The sample has 150,000 to 200,000 distinct CDR3 sequences, about 27% seen once. Germline V CDR1 and CDR2: SGHTA, FQGTGA. This CDR3 has 14 amino acids. The germline V and J ends were trimmed by 1 base and 1 base, with 8 bases remaining between them. The sequencing here drew on whole blood, taken in connection with sensitization to the hapten diphenylcyclopropenone (DPC). The source of this sequence is a woman younger than 35 with alopecia areata. Some clones in this sample may be carry-over from other donors' samples. The V and J genes are TRBV7-3 and TRBJ2-7; the D is unclear. The CDR3: CASSLIGRSYEQYF. The CDR3 DNA follows: TGTGCCAGCAGCTTAATCGGCAGATCCTACGAGCAGTACTTC.